This entry concerns a single TCR beta chain. Assay runs were performed at deep level. The protocol was immunoSEQ multiplex PCR, while the TCRdb copy is restricted to in-frame clones and leaves out a portion. The repertoire includes about 460,000 clones, approximately 77% of them detected once, and around 13% sits in the top ten. The data are from a study of shared clonotypes between healthy human individuals. The donor population consisted of healthy HIV-negative adults with no recent acute infections or vaccinations. Every one of the donors was a Caucasian adult that lived in Nashville, Tennessee. This CDR3 has 16 amino acids. Germline assignment: CDR1 MGHRA and CDR2 YSYEKL. With V trimmed by 4 bases and J by 4 bases, 8 bases remained unmatched.

The clonotype comes from a woman between 40 and 50 years old in good health. Some clones in this sample may be carry-over from other donors' samples. The gene calls are TRBV4-1 and TRBJ2-5; TRBD2 agrees at 11 bases. Sample: PBMCs. The CDR3 DNA follows: TGCGCCAGCAGCCGCGAACTAGCGGGAGTGTTAGAGACCCAGTACTTC. The encoded protein is CASSRELAGVLETQYF.